Only a few counts were recorded for the clone carrying this TCR beta chain. Its antigen is unknown. This record comes from a study of T-cell reconstitution after alpha-beta-depleted transplantation in children. General observations from the study: Several patients had high TCRbeta diversity at day 60; it came from surviving recipient T cells and thymic progenitors. One year after transplant, T-cell counts and diversity came mostly from newly produced T cells.

TCRbeta library preparation incorporated unique molecular identifiers. TCRdb fed the PCR reads into MiXCR, producing one record per CDR3 protein. The table has about a million distinct CDR3 sequences, 25% to 35% seen once. Sample: PBMCs, mostly from graft donor cells, taken 360 days after TCRalphabeta/CD19-depleted stem cell transplant. The clonotype originates from a boy under two years old who had a stem cell transplant for SCID, so the T cells may come from the graft donor.

The CDR3 region is CAIRSTTNDDTQYF. DNA for the CDR3: TGTGCCATCAGGAGCACTACGAATGATGATACGCAGTATTTT. The rearrangement joins TRBV10-3 to TRBJ2-3, with D unresolved. The CDR3 totals 14 residues. Trimming removed 6 bases at V and 6 bases at J, with 16 bases between. CDR1 is ENHRY and CDR2 is SYGVKD in the germline V gene.